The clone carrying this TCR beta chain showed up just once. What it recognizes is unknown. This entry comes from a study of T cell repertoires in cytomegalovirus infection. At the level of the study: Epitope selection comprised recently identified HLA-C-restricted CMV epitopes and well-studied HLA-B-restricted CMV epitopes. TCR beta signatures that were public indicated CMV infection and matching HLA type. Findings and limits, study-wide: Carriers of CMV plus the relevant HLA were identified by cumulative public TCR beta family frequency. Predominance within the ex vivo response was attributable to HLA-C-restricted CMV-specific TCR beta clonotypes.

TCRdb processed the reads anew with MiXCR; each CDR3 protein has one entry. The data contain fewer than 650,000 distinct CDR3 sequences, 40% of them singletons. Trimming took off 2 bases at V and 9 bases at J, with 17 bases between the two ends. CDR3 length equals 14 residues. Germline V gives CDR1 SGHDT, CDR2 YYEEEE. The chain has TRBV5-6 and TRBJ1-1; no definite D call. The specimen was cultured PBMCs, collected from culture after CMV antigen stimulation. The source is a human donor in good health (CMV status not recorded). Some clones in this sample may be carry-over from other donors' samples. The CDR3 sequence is CASSFGRRTDKAFF. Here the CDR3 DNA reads TGTGCCAGCAGCTTTGGGCGGCGGACTGATAAAGCTTTCTTT.